One and the same sample provided the 19 T cell receptor beta chains below, sequenced in a study of cytomegalovirus exposure and HLA in healthy donors. Amplification used 60 Vbeta primers and 13 Jbeta primers. Profiled with immunoSEQ multiplex PCR; TCRdb holds only in-frame clones, not every one. There are about 92,000 clones in the sample; approximately 84% occur only once, and approximately 5.6% lies in the top ten. Sequenced input: PBMCs. These TCRs come from a woman aged 18-29 years in good health and CMV-seropositive.

The chain links TRBV10-3 to TRBJ1-2; D remains unclear. The CDR3 length is 14 residues. Per the germline V gene, CDR1 is ENHRY and CDR2 is SYGVKD. Trimming left V 7 bases short and J 4 bases short, with 16 bases between. The CDR3 loop is CAIKDPGLAYGYTF. The CDR3 DNA reads as TGTGCCATCAAGGACCCGGGGTTAGCCTATGGCTACACCTTC.

CDR3 DNA: TGTGCCATCAGTGCCCCCAAAGAGACCCAGTACTTC. Its protein product is CAISAPKETQYF. J is TRBJ2-5 and V is TRBV10-3; no firm D call. The CDR3 length is 12 residues. Germline V CDR1 and CDR2: ENHRY, SYGVKD. Trimming pared 4 bases from V and 3 bases from J, leaving 6 bases between.

The chain recombines TRBV11-2 with TRBJ2-7; D possibly corresponds to TRBD2 (7 bases). CDR1 and CDR2 from the germline V gene are SGHAT and FQNNGV. The CDR3 is made up of 14 amino acids. V was trimmed by 5 bases and J by 3 bases, leaving 14 bases between them. The CDR3 region has the DNA TGTGCCAGCAGCATACAGGGACTAATCTACGAGCAGTACTTC. It encodes CASSIQGLIYEQYF.

The chain combines TRBV29-1 with TRBJ2-5, with a weak D call TRBD1 (6 bases). Germline V gene lookup returns CDR1 SQVTM and CDR2 ANQGSEA. Trimming shortened V by 7 bases and J by 3 bases, and 15 bases separated the two germline ends. The CDR3 is 13 amino acids. CDR3 sequence: CSGAGEDKETQYF. Written as DNA, the CDR3 is TGCAGCGGTGCAGGGGAAGATAAAGAGACCCAGTACTTC.

The chain has TRBV5-4 and TRBJ2-7; TRBD1 agrees at 8 bases. V was clipped by 4 bases and J by 3 bases; unmatched bases: 6. CDR1 SGHNT and CDR2 YYREEE come from the germline V gene (reference sequence). The length of the CDR3 is 14 residues. This chain's CDR3 is CASSEDRVGYEQYF. CDR3 DNA sequence: TGTGCCAGCAGCGAGGACAGGGTGGGCTACGAGCAGTACTTC.

The chain couples TRBV27 to TRBJ1-5, with 8 bases lining up with TRBD1. The CDR3 covers 15 residues. V was pared by 3 bases and J by 4 bases, with 5 bases of the junction left unmatched. Germline V gene sequence: CDR1 MNHEY, CDR2 SMNVEV (reference sequence). CDR3 coding DNA: TGTGCCAGCAGTTTTAGCAGGGGGCCGAATCAGCCCCAGCATTTT. The encoded protein is CASSFSRGPNQPQHF.

J is TRBJ2-7 and V is TRBV2; 7 positions agree with TRBD1. The trim removed 6 bases at V and 1 base at J, leaving 9 bases unmatched. The germline V gene has CDR1 SNHLY and CDR2 FYNNEI. The CDR3 is made up of 15 amino acids. Here the CDR3 reads CASRVTGSISYEQYF. The CDR3 region has the DNA TGTGCCAGCAGGGTGACAGGGTCGATATCCTACGAGCAGTACTTC.

J is TRBJ2-3 and V is TRBV19, with D possibly matching TRBD1 (5 bases). V was clipped by 6 bases and J by 4 bases, with 8 bases between them. The CDR3 length is 12 residues. The V gene's germline CDR1 is LNHDA and CDR2 SQIVND (reference sequence). CDR3 bases: TGTGCCAGTAGAAGGGGTTCAGATACGCAGTATTTT. Encoded protein: CASRRGSDTQYF.

The chain is built from TRBV5-4 and TRBJ1-5, with a possible D match to TRBD1 (5 bases). The CDR3 has 13 residues. Germline V gene sequence: CDR1 SGHNT, CDR2 YYREEE (reference sequence). Between the trimmed V and J ends, which lost 5 bases and 3 bases, there was a span of 9 bases. CDR3 loop: CASSPGFNQPQHF. The CDR3 DNA reads TGTGCCAGCAGTCCAGGGTTCAATCAGCCCCAGCATTTT.

The chain couples TRBV5-8 to TRBJ2-7; no clear D gene. Germline V CDR1 and CDR2: SGHTS, YDEGEE. Trimming stripped 5 bases from V and 3 bases from J, with 6 bases between. CDR3 length: 11 amino acids. CDR3 loop: CASSPGYEQYF. As DNA, the CDR3 is TGTGCCAGCAGTCCAGGCTACGAGCAGTACTTC.

The chain is built from TRBV27 and TRBJ1-1; unclear D gene. CDR1 and CDR2 from the germline V gene are MNHEY and SMNVEV (reference sequence). Deletions cut 3 bases from V and 3 bases from J, with 20 bases between. This CDR3 is 17 amino acids long. The CDR3 sequence: CASSFRVMAPGDTEAFF. The CDR3 coding sequence is TGTGCCAGCAGTTTTAGAGTTATGGCTCCGGGAGACACTGAAGCTTTCTTT.

The rearrangement uses TRBV7-8 and TRBJ2-7, with TRBD1 identical over 9 bases. Germline-derived CDR1 and CDR2 are SGHVS and FQNEAQ. CDR3 length: 16 residues. The J segment lost 2 bases and the V segment lost 2 bases, leaving 7 bases of the junction unmatched. This chain's CDR3 is CASSLRPGTGPYEQYF. The DNA for the CDR3 is TGTGCCAGCAGCTTAAGGCCCGGGACAGGGCCCTACGAGCAGTACTTC.

The sample holds one count of this clone. The J gene is TRBJ2-2, the V gene TRBV6-5; 9 nucleotides agree with TRBD1. The V segment lost 4 bases and the J segment 2 bases; nucleotides outside the gene matches: 5. The germline gives CDR1 MNHEY, CDR2 SVGAGI. CDR3 size: 16 residues. The CDR3 protein is CASSFTGGFNTGELFF. The CDR3 DNA is TGTGCCAGCAGTTTCACAGGGGGCTTCAACACCGGGGAGCTGTTTTTT.

The chain couples TRBV5-4 to TRBJ1-3; possibly TRBD1 for D (5 bases). V gave up 4 bases and J gave up 4 bases, with 15 bases separating them. The CDR3 has 15 amino acids. Germline V gene sequence: CDR1 SGHNT, CDR2 YYREEE (reference sequence). CDR3 nucleotide sequence: TGTGCCAGCAGCCAACAGGATCAGTGGGGAAACACCATATATTTT. The encoded protein is CASSQQDQWGNTIYF.

This clone was seen a single time. In DNA, the CDR3 is TGCGCCAGCAGCAGTGGACAGGGAGGTTCACCCCTCCACTTT. Residues: CASSSGQGGSPLHF. The chain is built from TRBV5-1 and TRBJ1-6, with 8 bases identical to TRBD1. The CDR3 covers 14 residues. J gave up 9 bases and V 4 bases, and 6 bases lay outside the gene matches. The germline V gene encodes CDR1 SGHRS and CDR2 YFSETQ.

V and J are TRBV4-1 and TRBJ2-5, with TRBD2 matching over 11 bases. The J call may be in error: the DNA end matches TRBJ2-7 better. Looked up from germline, CDR1 is MGHRA and CDR2 is YSYEKL. The CDR3 is made up of 15 amino acids. CDR3 sequence reads: CASSRTSGGSYEQYF. The DNA for the CDR3 is TGCGCCAGCAGCCGAACTAGCGGGGGATCCTACGAGCAGTACTTC.

The V call is TRBV7-9, the J call TRBJ1-1, with a weak D call TRBD1 (5 bases). Trimming cost V 5 bases and J 1 base, with 14 bases left between them. Germline CDR1 SEHNR, CDR2 FQNEAQ (reference sequence). The length of the CDR3 is 15 residues. The CDR3 here is CASSPPWTKNTEAFF. Written as DNA, the CDR3 is TGTGCCAGCAGCCCGCCCTGGACAAAGAACACTGAAGCTTTCTTT.

The rearrangement uses TRBV23-1 and TRBJ2-1; D is possibly TRBD1 (6 bases). TRBV23-1 falls under the ORF class, with uncertain function. The V end lost 8 bases, the J end lost 7 bases, and 12 bases lay between the germline ends. CDR3 size: 12 residues. The CDR3, as DNA: TGCGCCAGCCCCCGAGGGGGAAATGAGCAGTTCTTC. Its protein product is CASPRGGNEQFF.

This clone has just a few counts. The chain combines TRBV5-4 with TRBJ2-7, with 8 bases matching TRBD1. CDR3 length: 15 residues. CDR1 is SGHNT and CDR2 is YYREEE in the germline V gene (reference sequence). Germline trimming cut 4 bases from V and 5 bases from J; bases unmatched to any gene: 11. The chain's CDR3 is CASSHFRTGRDEQYF. In DNA, the CDR3 is TGTGCCAGCAGCCATTTCCGGACAGGGAGAGACGAGCAGTACTTC.